The source of this T cell receptor beta chain is a study of persistence of HIV-infected CD4 T cells. About the research overall: Median time on suppressive ART was over six years.

Comment on this clone: Its antigen is unknown.

The stimulus was an HIV-1 Gag 15-mer peptide pool, 1 ug/peptide/mL. CD40L-negative CD69-negative CD45RO-high memory CD4+ T cells were sorted as populations depleted of antigen-responding cells. Suppressive ART was started during chronic HIV-1 infection in these adults. Before stimulation, PBMCs underwent CD8+ T cell depletion. Germline V lookup: CDR1 SGHNT, CDR2 YENEEA. Between the trimmed V and J ends, which lost 1 base and 5 bases, there was a span of 5 bases. CDR3 length equals 13 residues. The immunoSEQ assay was version 4, run in survey mode. Generated by immunoSEQ multiplex PCR, the TCRdb table keeps only in-frame clones and is missing some. Altogether roughly 35,000 clones are present, 82% being singletons, with the ten largest covering just under 1%.

V and J are TRBV11-3 and TRBJ2-2; D is unresolved. The source material was cultured CD4+ T cells from PBMCs, sampled from a patient who received antiretroviral therapy. The source of this sequence is an adult with HIV. The donor label of this sample is uncertain. The DNA for the CDR3 is TGTGCCAGCAGCTTAGGTCGGACCGGGGAGCTGTTTTTT. This encodes CASSLGRTGELFF.